This T cell receptor (beta chain) was observed in a study of cytomegalovirus exposure and HLA in healthy donors. Study summary: The roughly 130 validation repertoires, a later analysis reported, used the same platform as the roughly 650 repertoires from the first cohort.

Sequencing used immunoSEQ multiplex PCR; TCRdb keeps in-frame clones, though not all of them. Here the sample spans tens of thousands of clones, 90% to 95% being singletons. The approximately 120-subject validation cohort, separate from the approximately 630-subject first cohort, included the donors. Study conclusions and caveats: It was confirmed in vitro that a few of the CMV-associated chains were specific for CMV antigens. Most TCRs appeared rarely, but some public TCRs recurred in many donors.

A remark on this clone: Its antigen is not known.

Input material: PBMCs. This sequence was found in a woman in her thirties in good health and CMV-seronegative.

CDR3 bases: TGTGCCAGTAGTATAGATCCCGGGGGGCCCCAGTTCTTC. Amino acids: CASSIDPGGPQFF. The chain joins TRBV19 to TRBJ2-1, with D perhaps TRBD2 (7 bases). The germline gives CDR1 LNHDA, CDR2 SQIVND (reference sequence). Trimming removed 0 bases from V and 13 bases from J, with 13 bases in between. This CDR3 is built from 13 residues.